The rows below give T cell receptor beta chains drawn from one sample of a study of T cell repertoires in cytomegalovirus infection. No antigens are known for them. MiXCR was run by TCRdb on the reads, yielding one entry per CDR3 protein. The repertoire consists of approximately 110,000 distinct CDR3 sequences, with around 10% occurring once and the leading ten covering roughly 29%. The material sequenced was PBMCs, sequenced either directly or after in vitro stimulation (not recorded which). These receptor sequences come from a human donor in good health (CMV status not recorded). Some clones in this sample may be carry-over from other donors' samples. The CDR3 runs from the conserved cysteine through the conserved F or W. The D gene is left open where the match is weak. The listing skips clone size in some rows; elsewhere it reads once, few, many or a size class.

>TRBD1|TRBV10-3|few|TRBJ2-5
TGTGCCATCAGGGGGGACAGAAATGAAGAGACCCAGTACTTC
CAIRGDRNEETQYF
>.|TRBV6-1|.|TRBJ2-3
TGTGCCAGCAGTGAAACCCCCTGGAGGGAGACGCAGTATTTT
CASSETPWRETQYF
>.|TRBV30|few|TRBJ1-1
TGTGCCTGGAGGTTCGTCATGAACACTGAAGCTTTCTTT
CAWRFVMNTEAFF
>.|TRBV12-3/TRBV12-4|.|TRBJ2-3
TGTGCCAGCAACAAAGCCTCTAGCACAGATTCGCAGTATTTT
CASNKASSTDSQYF
>.|TRBV7-3|.|TRBJ2-5
TGTGCCAGCAGCCAAAACCGCCAAGAGACCCAGTACTTC
CASSQNRQETQYF
>.|TRBV30|.|TRBJ2-5
TGTGCCTGGAGTTTTAAAGAGACCCAGTACTTC
CAWSFKETQYF
>TRBD1|TRBV27|.|TRBJ1-1
TGTGCCAGCAGTTTATCGCCACCAACTACAGGGGGTCTCGCTGAAGCTTTCTTT
CASSLSPPTTGGLAEAFF
>TRBD1|TRBV5-6|many|TRBJ1-1
TGTGCCAGCAGCTGGGGACAGGGGAACACTGAAGCTTTCTTT
CASSWGQGNTEAFF
>.|TRBV7-2|many|TRBJ2-3
TGTGCCAGCAGCTTAGGAGGGGCCCCAGATACGCAGTATTTT
CASSLGGAPDTQYF
>.|TRBV19|.|TRBJ2-4
TGTGCCAGTAGGGGAGGGAAGGGGGTCGCCAAAAACATTCAGTACTTC
CASRGGKGVAKNIQYF
>.|TRBV12-3/TRBV12-4|many|TRBJ1-5
TGTGCCAGCAGTTTGACCCAAGATACGCATCAGCCCCAGCATTTT
CASSLTQDTHQPQHF
>TRBD2|TRBV6-2/TRBV6-3|many|TRBJ2-3
TGTGCCAGCAGGACTAGCGGGAGTCGAACAGATACGCAGTATTTT
CASRTSGSRTDTQYF
>.|TRBV28|many|TRBJ2-7
TGTGCCAGCAGCCGGATCACCGGCAGGGAAGGGGAGCAGTACTTC
CASSRITGREGEQYF
>.|TRBV28|.|TRBJ2-5
TGTGCCAGCACTATAGCCCCCCAAGAGACCCAGTACTTC
CASTIAPQETQYF
>.|TRBV7-2|many|TRBJ1-2
TGTGCCAGCAGTTGGACAGTTGGGACTAACTATGGCTACACCTTC
CASSWTVGTNYGYTF
>.|TRBV12-3/TRBV12-4|few|TRBJ1-5
TGTGCCAGCAGTCCTGGCGGTATCCAGCCCCAGCATTTT
CASSPGGIQPQHF
>TRBD1|TRBV27|many|TRBJ1-1
TGTGCCAGCAGCGCAGGGGGCTTGAGCACTGAAGCTTTCTTT
CASSAGGLSTEAFF
>.|TRBV5-6|many|TRBJ2-1
TGTGCCAGCAGCTTTCCGCCGAGGGTAGGCTTCAATGAGCAGTTCTTC
CASSFPPRVGFNEQFF
>.|TRBV20-1|.|TRBJ1-5
TGCAGTGCTAGAAGTAGCAATCAGCCCCAGCATTTT
CSARSSNQPQHF
>TRBD2|TRBV3-1|few|TRBJ2-6
TGTGCCAGCAGCCAAGACGCGGGAGTGGCTGGGGCCAACGTCCTGACTTTC
CASSQDAGVAGANVLTF
>TRBD1|TRBV29-1|few|TRBJ2-1
TGCAGCGTTCCGCCCAACTGGGACAGTTCCTACAATGAGCAGTTCTTC
CSVPPNWDSSYNEQFF
>TRBD1|TRBV7-2|many|TRBJ1-6
TGTGCCAGCAGCTCCGGGACAGTCAATTCACCCCTCCACTTT
CASSSGTVNSPLHF
>.|TRBV24-1|.|TRBJ1-5
TGTGCCACCAGTGATCCCCTAAATGGCACGTACCCTAATCAGCCCCAGCATTTT
CATSDPLNGTYPNQPQHF
>.|TRBV7-8|.|TRBJ2-1
TGTGCCAGCAGCTTAGTGGAACGGGTTGACAATGAGCAGTTCTTC
CASSLVERVDNEQFF
>TRBD2|TRBV4-1|many|TRBJ2-3
TGCGCCAGCAGCCTTGTCGGGGGGGGGAGCACAGATACGCAGTATTTT
CASSLVGGGSTDTQYF
>.|TRBV29-1|.|TRBJ2-3
TGCAGCGTTGTAGGAGGGGTTACAGATACGCAGTATTTT
CSVVGGVTDTQYF
>.|TRBV7-9|many|TRBJ1-6
TGTGCCAGCAGCGCCCGGGACGGTCAAAATTCACCCCTCCACTTT
CASSARDGQNSPLHF
>.|TRBV5-1|many|TRBJ2-2
TGCGCCAGCAGCTTCGTCCCGGCTACCGGGGAGCTGTTTTTT
CASSFVPATGELFF
>TRBD1|TRBV12-3/TRBV12-4|few|TRBJ2-1
TGTGCCAGCAGTTTAGCGGACAGGGACGGTGTCAATGAGCAGTTCTTC
CASSLADRDGVNEQFF
>.|TRBV12-3/TRBV12-4|many|TRBJ1-5
TGTGCCAGCAGCCGCATGGGCAATCAGCCCCAGCATTTT
CASSRMGNQPQHF
>TRBD2|TRBV27|many|TRBJ2-1
TGTGCCAGCAGTTTGGGACTAGCGATTGAGGATGAGCAGTTCTTC
CASSLGLAIEDEQFF
>.|TRBV28|.|TRBJ2-5
TGTGCCAGCAGTTTAAACCGGAAAGAGACCCAGTACTTC
CASSLNRKETQYF
>.|TRBV12-3/TRBV12-4|many|TRBJ1-2
TGTGCCAGCAGCCCGGACCCGGCTAGAGGCTACACCTTC
CASSPDPARGYTF
>TRBD1|TRBV7-2|many|TRBJ1-5
TGTGCCAGCAGCTTAGGGGGACAGGGCAGGGCCCCCCAGCATTTT
CASSLGGQGRAPQHF
>TRBD1|TRBV7-2|many|TRBJ2-1
TGTGCCAGCAGCTTCGATCTCCCGACCGGGACAGGGGGTGATGAGCAGTTCTTC
CASSFDLPTGTGGDEQFF
>.|TRBV4-1|.|TRBJ1-1
TGCGCCAGCAGCCAAGTCACAGGGATGAACACTGAAGCTTTCTTT
CASSQVTGMNTEAFF
>.|TRBV20-1|.|TRBJ1-2
TGCAGTGCTAGAGATCGGAAGGGAAACCAGAAAAACTATGGCTACACCTTC
CSARDRKGNQKNYGYTF
>TRBD2|TRBV7-2|many|TRBJ2-7
TGTGCCAGCAGCTTAGCCGGGACTAGCGGGAGTGCCTCCTACGAGCAGTACTTC
CASSLAGTSGSASYEQYF
>TRBD2|TRBV19|.|TRBJ2-1
TGTGCCAGTAGTATACCGGGACTAGTGTATGAGCGGTTCTTC
CASSIPGLVYERFF
>.|TRBV6-5|.|TRBJ1-5
TGTGCCAGCAGTTACGGCGGCAGCAATCAGCCCCAGCATTTT
CASSYGGSNQPQHF
>.|TRBV11-2|many|TRBJ1-5
TGTGCCAGCAGCTTAGGCATCAATCAGCCCCAGCATTTT
CASSLGINQPQHF
>TRBD2|TRBV9|few|TRBJ2-2
TGTGCCAGCAGCGTAGCGGGGGGAAACACCGGGGAGCTGTTTTTT
CASSVAGGNTGELFF
>.|TRBV6-2/TRBV6-3|many|TRBJ2-2
TGTGCCAGCAGAACGGCGTCTACCCTAGCGGGGGAGCTGTTTTTT
CASRTASTLAGELFF
>TRBD2|TRBV7-2|many|TRBJ2-2
TGTGCCAGCAGCCGGCCTCAACTAGCGGGAGTCGTAAACGGGGAGCTGTTTTTT
CASSRPQLAGVVNGELFF
>.|TRBV20-1|.|TRBJ1-2
TGCAGTGCTAGAGATGAGTCAAACTATGGCTACACCTTC
CSARDESNYGYTF
>TRBD2|TRBV7-2|many|TRBJ2-7
TGTGCCAGCAGCTTAGGGCCCCCGGGACTAAATAACTACGAGCAGTACTTC
CASSLGPPGLNNYEQYF
>.|TRBV10-3|few|TRBJ2-3
TGTGCCATCAGTGAGTCGGCGACAGATACGCAGTATTTT
CAISESATDTQYF
>.|TRBV6-1|.|TRBJ1-1
TGTGCCAGCTCCTTGACTAGTAAGGGTCGTGAAGCTTTCTTT
CASSLTSKGREAFF
>TRBD1|TRBV6-1|many|TRBJ2-2
TGTGCCAGCAGTGAAGTTCGGACAGGGTCCGGGGAGCTGTTTTTT
CASSEVRTGSGELFF
>.|TRBV25-1|few|TRBJ1-4
TGTGCCAGCGGGGGGTGGCGAGAAAAACTGTTTTTT
CASGGWREKLFF
>TRBD1|TRBV19|.|TRBJ1-2
TGTGCCAGTAGTACCGGGGACAGCAACTATGGCTACACCTTC
CASSTGDSNYGYTF
>.|TRBV29-1|few|TRBJ1-4
TGCAGCGTCAGGGATGAGGTTGCGGAAAAACTGTTTTTT
CSVRDEVAEKLFF
>.|TRBV7-2|many|TRBJ1-2
TGTGCCAGCAGCTTCGGGGGCTCTGGCTACACCTTC
CASSFGGSGYTF
>.|TRBV10-3|few|TRBJ2-7
TGTGCCATCAGTGAAACAGGGATCTCTTACGAGCAGTACTTC
CAISETGISYEQYF
>TRBD1|TRBV13|few|TRBJ1-1
TGTGCCAGCAGCAGGCAGGGGGCCGACTTAAACACTGAAGCTTTCTTT
CASSRQGADLNTEAFF
>.|TRBV19|few|TRBJ2-7
TGTGCCAGTAGTATTCGGGGCTACGAGCAGTACTTC
CASSIRGYEQYF
>TRBD2|TRBV7-8|many|TRBJ2-7
TGTGCCAGCAGCTTAGTCAACAGTCCTAGCGGGAGTTCCTACGAGCAGTACTTC
CASSLVNSPSGSSYEQYF
>.|TRBV2|.|TRBJ2-2
TGTGCCAGCAGTGATAACACCGGGGAGCTGTTTTTT
CASSDNTGELFF
>TRBD1|TRBV6-2/TRBV6-3|.|TRBJ2-3
TGTGCCAGCAGTTACGACCGACAGGGGACAGATACGCAGTATTTT
CASSYDRQGTDTQYF
>.|TRBV28|many|TRBJ2-1
TGTGCCAGCAGTAGTACGTTTCTGCAGTTCTTC
CASSSTFLQFF